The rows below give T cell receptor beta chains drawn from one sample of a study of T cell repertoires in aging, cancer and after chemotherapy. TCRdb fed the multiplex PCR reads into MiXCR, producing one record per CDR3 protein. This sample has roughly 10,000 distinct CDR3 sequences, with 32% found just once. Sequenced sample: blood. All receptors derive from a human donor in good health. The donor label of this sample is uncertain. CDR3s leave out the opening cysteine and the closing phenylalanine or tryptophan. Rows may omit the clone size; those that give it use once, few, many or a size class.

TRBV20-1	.	SVQGQNTEAF
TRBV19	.	ASKVGSTGPNTDTQY
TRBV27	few	ASSSQGRSNQPQH
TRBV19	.	ASSILSTGGDYGYT
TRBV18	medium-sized	ASSPPNGAVLNEQF
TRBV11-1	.	ASSLNTAWNEKLF
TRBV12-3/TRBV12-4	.	ASRQTGVGANVLT
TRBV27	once	ASSAASGSPTDTQY
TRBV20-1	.	SAPLAGGGTGELF
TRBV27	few	ASSAQGIDRAF
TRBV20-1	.	SALRSSGAYNEQF
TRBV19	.	ASRILAPNTEAF
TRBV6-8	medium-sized	ASKFDGYNEQF
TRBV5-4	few	ASSLDALNTEAF
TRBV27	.	ASSSKRTSGYVYEQY
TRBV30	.	AWSGAQRNQPQH
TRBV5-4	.	ASSPTQITKAF
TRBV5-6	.	ASSFRTRNNEQF
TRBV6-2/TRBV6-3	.	ASVGRFNEKLF
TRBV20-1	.	SAFTRGGTEAF
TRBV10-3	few	AISGQSRGELF
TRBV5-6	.	ASSKGENTEAF
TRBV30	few	AWSSAGYYEQY
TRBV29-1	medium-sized	SVAPGRTGEKLF
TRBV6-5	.	VSSRGTGAVAQY
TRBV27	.	ASSGGLNTEAF
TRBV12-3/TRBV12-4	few	ASSFSRNPNSPLH
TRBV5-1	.	ASSRRGSVTDTQY
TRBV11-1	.	ASSLPIGHGQF
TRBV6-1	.	ASSERGFGTGGFGELF
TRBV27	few	ASSLSKTPSPGGSSSGANVLT
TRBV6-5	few	ASTPGTDYGYT
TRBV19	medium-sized	ASSIVPGAGANVLT
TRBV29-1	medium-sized	SVESGKLF
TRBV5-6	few	ASSLAVQGAGELF
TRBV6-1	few	ASRLETNYGYT
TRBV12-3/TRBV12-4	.	ASSPRDRAGYT
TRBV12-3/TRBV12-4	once	ASSWGTGTYEQY
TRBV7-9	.	ASSRGGRPEAEAF
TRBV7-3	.	ASSLLAGGPGETQY
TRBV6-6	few	ASSYIRTEKLF
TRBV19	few	ASSINFRLAGEFTDTQY
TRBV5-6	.	ASSLGGSNYGYT